This T cell receptor (beta chain) was identified during a study of CD8+CD57+ T cells in acquired aplastic anemia. Study details: Sorting CD4+ and CD8+ cells gave DNA averaging about 3.3 ug.

The study, taken as a whole, reports: Patients showed no significant difference from controls in CD8+ Simpson's diversity.

An expansion of CD8+CD57+ cells by flow cytometry had been shown in patients chosen for sequencing. Each patient carried a diagnosis of severe acquired aplastic anemia. All patients were therapy-naive when blood was sampled. Using genomic DNA as the template, TCR beta VDJ and CDR3 profiling was carried out. TCRdb re-analysed the reads in MiXCR, keeping a single row per CDR3 protein. Seen here are a few hundred thousand distinct CDR3 sequences, more than 25% observed once, and the top ten hold roughly 0.8%. Concerning this clonotype: Antigen: not known. This could be a read error, since a much larger clone is one nucleotide away.

From germline, CDR1 is ENHRY and CDR2 SYGVKD. Trimming left V 11 bases short and J 0 bases short, with 19 bases between. The CDR3 contains 15 residues. The rearrangement links TRBV10-3 to TRBJ2-5; D is perhaps TRBD2 (6 bases). Source material: sorted CD4+, CD8+, or CD8+CD57+ T cells (not recorded which) from PBMCs. This clonotype was obtained from a human donor with aplastic anemia. CDR3 coding DNA: TGTGCCTCCCAAAGCCGCGGGGAGAACCAAGAGACCCAGTACTTC. Translating gives CASQSRGENQETQYF.